This T cell receptor (beta chain) came from a study of blood T cell repertoires in COVID-19. Profiling relied on immunoSEQ multiplex PCR, and the TCRdb table lists in-frame clones only, not all of them. Here the sample spans under 250,000 clones, more than 70% being singletons. This clone has a handful of counts. This specimen includes other DNA sequences encoding the same CDR3. This TCR was sampled from a man in his forties or fifties with COVID-19, enrolled during active disease. Sequences were obtained from peripheral blood.

Here the CDR3 reads CASSLARTYEQYF. CDR3 bases: TGTGCCAGCAGCTTGGCGAGAACCTACGAGCAGTACTTC. The chain carries TRBV5-6 and TRBJ2-7; D gene uncertain. The CDR3 length is 13 residues. Trimming cost V 0 bases and J 2 bases, with 6 bases left between them. Germline lookup yields CDR1 SGHDT and CDR2 YYEEEE. The entire variable domain, with the rest obtained from reference TRBV5-6 and TRBJ2-7, is as follows: DAGVTQSPTHLIKTRGQQVTLRCSPKSGHDTVSWYQQALGQGPQFIFQYYEEEERQRGNFPDRFSGHQFPNYSSELNVNALLLGDSALYLCASSLARTYEQYFGPGTRLTVT.